This T cell receptor beta chain was observed in a study of Ad26.COV2.S vaccination and SARS-CoV-2 variants. Study observations and caveats: Higher spike-specific TCR breadth was found in vaccine recipients than in placebo recipients.

CDR3 length: 14 residues. V lost 1 base and J 4 bases, leaving 9 bases between the germline ends. CDR1 is SGHTA, CDR2 FQGNSA, per germline. Only in-frame clones appear in the TCRdb table, and some are missing; sequencing was by immunoSEQ multiplex PCR. The sample contains roughly 500,000 clones, roughly 85% of which appear only once. Treatment of the sample: roughly 18 received Ad26.COV2.S at low or high dose, single or two shots; 5 received placebo; per-sample allocation not given. Following the first vaccine or placebo injection, samples were taken on day 63. In the case of this clone: What it binds is unknown.

The input for sequencing was peripheral blood, taken in a trial of Ad26.COV2.S vaccine versus placebo. The sequence was collected from a person between 18 and 65 years old who received the Ad26.COV2.S COVID-19 vaccine or a placebo. The chain carries TRBV7-2 and TRBJ2-3; the D is unclear. The CDR3: CASSLVPAPDTQYF. The CDR3 coding sequence is TGTGCCAGCAGCTTAGTCCCAGCTCCAGATACGCAGTATTTT.